Given below is one TCR beta chain in context. Its antigen is still unknown. Germline CDR1 is LNHDA and CDR2 is SQIVND (reference sequence). The CDR3 spans 16 residues. This specimen belongs to a study of T cell repertoires in cytomegalovirus infection. Study overall: Used in the study were CMV epitopes, some recently identified and HLA-C-restricted, others well-studied and HLA-B-restricted.

A single record per CDR3 protein comes from TCRdb applying MiXCR to the reads. There are fewer than 650,000 distinct CDR3 sequences in the sample; around 40% occur only once, and around 48% lies in the top ten. Source: cultured PBMCs, taken from culture after CMV antigen stimulation. J is TRBJ2-3 and V is TRBV19; TRBD2 matches at 10 bases. The TCR originated in a human donor in good health (CMV status not recorded). Some clones in this sample may be carry-over from other donors' samples. This CDR3 is CASGPPSGGYTDTQYF. The CDR3 coding sequence is TGTGCTTCAGGCCCCCCTAGCGGGGGTTACACAGATACGCAGTATTTT.